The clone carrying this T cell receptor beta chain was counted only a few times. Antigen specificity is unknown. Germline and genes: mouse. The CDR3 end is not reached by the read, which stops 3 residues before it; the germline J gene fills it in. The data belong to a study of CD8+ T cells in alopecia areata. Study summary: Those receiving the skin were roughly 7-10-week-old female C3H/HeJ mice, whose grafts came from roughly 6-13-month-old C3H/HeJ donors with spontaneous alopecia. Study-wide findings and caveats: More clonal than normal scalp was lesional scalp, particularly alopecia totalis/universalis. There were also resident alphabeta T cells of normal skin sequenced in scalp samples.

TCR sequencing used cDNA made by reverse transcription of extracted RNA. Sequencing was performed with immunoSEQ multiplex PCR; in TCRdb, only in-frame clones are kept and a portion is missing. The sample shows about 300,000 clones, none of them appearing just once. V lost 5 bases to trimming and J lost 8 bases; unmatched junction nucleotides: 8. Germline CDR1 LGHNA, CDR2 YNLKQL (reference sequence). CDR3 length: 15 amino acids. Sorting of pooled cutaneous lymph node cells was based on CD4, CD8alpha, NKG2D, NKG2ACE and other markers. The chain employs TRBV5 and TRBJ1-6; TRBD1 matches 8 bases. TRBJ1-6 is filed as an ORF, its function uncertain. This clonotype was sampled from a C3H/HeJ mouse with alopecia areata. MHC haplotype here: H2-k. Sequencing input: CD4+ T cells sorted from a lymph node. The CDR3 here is CASSSRGREDSPLYF. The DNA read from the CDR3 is TGTGCCAGCAGCAGCAGGGGGCGCGAGGATTCGCCC.